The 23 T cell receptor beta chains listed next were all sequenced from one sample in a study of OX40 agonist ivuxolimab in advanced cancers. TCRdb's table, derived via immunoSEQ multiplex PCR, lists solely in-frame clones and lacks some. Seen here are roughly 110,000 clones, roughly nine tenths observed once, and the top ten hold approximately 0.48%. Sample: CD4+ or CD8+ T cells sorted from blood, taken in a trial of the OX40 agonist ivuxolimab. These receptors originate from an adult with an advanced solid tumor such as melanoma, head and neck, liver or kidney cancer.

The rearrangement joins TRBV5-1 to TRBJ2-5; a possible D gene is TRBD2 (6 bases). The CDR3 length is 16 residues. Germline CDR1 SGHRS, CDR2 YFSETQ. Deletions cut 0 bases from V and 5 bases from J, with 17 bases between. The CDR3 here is CASSLAALGGSETQYF. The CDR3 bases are TGCGCCAGCAGCTTGGCTGCGTTGGGGGGAAGCGAGACCCAGTACTTC.

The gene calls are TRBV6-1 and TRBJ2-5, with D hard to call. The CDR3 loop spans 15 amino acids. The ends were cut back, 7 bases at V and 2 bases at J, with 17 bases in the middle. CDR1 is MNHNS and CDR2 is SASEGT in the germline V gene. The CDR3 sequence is CASNLGGPNQETQYF. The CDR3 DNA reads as TGTGCCAGCAACCTTGGCGGACCGAATCAAGAGACCCAGTACTTC.

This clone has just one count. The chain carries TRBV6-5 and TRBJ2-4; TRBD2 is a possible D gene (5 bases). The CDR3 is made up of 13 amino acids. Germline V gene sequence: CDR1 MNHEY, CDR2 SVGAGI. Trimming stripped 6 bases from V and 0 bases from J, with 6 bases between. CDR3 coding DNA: TGTGCCAGCAGCGGACTAGCCAAAAACATTCAGTACTTC. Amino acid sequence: CASSGLAKNIQYF.

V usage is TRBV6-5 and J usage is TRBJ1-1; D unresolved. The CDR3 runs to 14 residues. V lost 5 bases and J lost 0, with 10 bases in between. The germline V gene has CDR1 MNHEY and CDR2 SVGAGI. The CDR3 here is CASSTNSLNTEAFF. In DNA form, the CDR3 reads TGTGCCAGCAGTACCAACAGCTTGAACACTGAAGCTTTCTTT.

DNA of the CDR3: TGTGCCAGCAGTCTGGGGGTCGGCACAGATACGCAGTATTTT. Protein: CASSLGVGTDTQYF. The rearrangement links TRBV7-3 to TRBJ2-3, with D perhaps given as TRBD1 or TRBD2 (5 bases each). Trimming removed 6 bases from V and 1 base from J, with 11 bases in between. Germline-derived CDR1 and CDR2 are SGHTA and FQGTGA. This CDR3 has 14 amino acids.

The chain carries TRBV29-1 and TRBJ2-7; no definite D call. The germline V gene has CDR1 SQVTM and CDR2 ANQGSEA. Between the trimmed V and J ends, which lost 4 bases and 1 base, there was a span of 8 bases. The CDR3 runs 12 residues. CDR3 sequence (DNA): TGCAGCGTTGTCAGTTTATCCTACGAGCAGTACTTC. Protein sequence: CSVVSLSYEQYF.

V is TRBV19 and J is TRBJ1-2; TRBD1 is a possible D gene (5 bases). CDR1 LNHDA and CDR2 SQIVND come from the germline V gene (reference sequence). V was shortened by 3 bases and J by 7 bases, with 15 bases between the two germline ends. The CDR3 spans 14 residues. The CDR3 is CASSIQGPRGGYTF. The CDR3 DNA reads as TGTGCCAGTAGTATCCAGGGCCCGAGGGGTGGCTACACCTTC.

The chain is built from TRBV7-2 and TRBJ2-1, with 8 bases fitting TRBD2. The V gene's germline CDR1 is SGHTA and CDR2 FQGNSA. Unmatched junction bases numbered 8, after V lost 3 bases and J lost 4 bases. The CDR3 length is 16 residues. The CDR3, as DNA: TGTGCCAGCAGCTTCGGACTAGCCCCCGGGTACAATGAGCAGTTCTTC. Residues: CASSFGLAPGYNEQFF.

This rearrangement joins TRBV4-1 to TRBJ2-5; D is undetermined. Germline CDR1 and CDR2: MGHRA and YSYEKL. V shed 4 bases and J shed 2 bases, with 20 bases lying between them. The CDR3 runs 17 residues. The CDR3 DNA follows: TGCGCCAGCAGCCCATCAGTTAGACCCGACTTTCAAGAGACCCAGTACTTC. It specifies CASSPSVRPDFQETQYF.

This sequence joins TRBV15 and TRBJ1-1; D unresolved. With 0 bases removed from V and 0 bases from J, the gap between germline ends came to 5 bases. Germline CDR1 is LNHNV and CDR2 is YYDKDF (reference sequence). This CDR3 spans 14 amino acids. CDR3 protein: CATSRDRVNTEAFF. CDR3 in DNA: TGTGCCACCAGCAGAGATCGGGTGAACACTGAAGCTTTCTTT.

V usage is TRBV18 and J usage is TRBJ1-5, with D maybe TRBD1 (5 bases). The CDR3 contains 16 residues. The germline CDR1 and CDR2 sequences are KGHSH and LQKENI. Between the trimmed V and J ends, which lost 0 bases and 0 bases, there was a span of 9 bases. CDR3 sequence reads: CASSPPGLNSNQPQHF. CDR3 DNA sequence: TGTGCCAGCTCACCACCGGGACTTAATAGCAATCAGCCCCAGCATTTT.

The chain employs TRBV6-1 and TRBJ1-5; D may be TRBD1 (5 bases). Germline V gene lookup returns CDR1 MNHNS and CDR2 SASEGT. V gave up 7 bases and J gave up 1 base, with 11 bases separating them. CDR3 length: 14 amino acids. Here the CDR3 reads CASKAGRSNQPQHF. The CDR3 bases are TGTGCCAGCAAAGCAGGGCGAAGCAATCAGCCCCAGCATTTT.

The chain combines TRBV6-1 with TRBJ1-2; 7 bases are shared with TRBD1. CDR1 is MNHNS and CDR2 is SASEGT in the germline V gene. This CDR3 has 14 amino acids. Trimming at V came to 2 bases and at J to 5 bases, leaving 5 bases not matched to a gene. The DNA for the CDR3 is TGTGCCAGCAGTGAAAGGCCAGGGGGTTATGGCTACACCTTC. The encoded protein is CASSERPGGYGYTF.

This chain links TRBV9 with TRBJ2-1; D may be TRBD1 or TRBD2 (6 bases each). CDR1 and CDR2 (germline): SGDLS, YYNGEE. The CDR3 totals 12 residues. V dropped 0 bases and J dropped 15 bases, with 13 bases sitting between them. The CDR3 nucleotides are TGTGCCAGCAGCGTAGTTGGGGGGCGGCTGTTCTTC. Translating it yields CASSVVGGRLFF.

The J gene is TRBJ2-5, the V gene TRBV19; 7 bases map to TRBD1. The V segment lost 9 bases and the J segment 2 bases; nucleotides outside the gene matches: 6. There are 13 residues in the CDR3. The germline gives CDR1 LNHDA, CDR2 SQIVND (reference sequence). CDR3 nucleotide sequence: TGTGCCAGCGGTGGACAGGCTCAAGAGACCCAGTACTTC. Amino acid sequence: CASGGQAQETQYF. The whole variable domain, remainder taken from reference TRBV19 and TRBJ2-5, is DGGITQSPKYLFRKEGQNVTLSCEQNLNHDAMYWYRQDPGQGLRLIYYSQIVNDFQKGDIAEGYSVSREKKESFPLTVTSAQKNPTAFYLCASGGQAQETQYFGPGTRLLVL.

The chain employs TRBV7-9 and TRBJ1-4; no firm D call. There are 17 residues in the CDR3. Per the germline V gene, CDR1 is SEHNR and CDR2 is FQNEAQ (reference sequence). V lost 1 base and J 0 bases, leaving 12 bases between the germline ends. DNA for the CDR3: TGTGCCAGCAGCTTAGGGCGGACGGGTCCAACTAATGAAAAACTGTTTTTT. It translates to CASSLGRTGPTNEKLFF.

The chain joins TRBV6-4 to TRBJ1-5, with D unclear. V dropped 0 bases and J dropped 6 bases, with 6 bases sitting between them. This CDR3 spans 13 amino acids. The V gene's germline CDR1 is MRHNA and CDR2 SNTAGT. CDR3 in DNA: TGTGCCAGCAGTGACTCGGAAGGTCAGCCCCAGCATTTT. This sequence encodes CASSDSEGQPQHF.

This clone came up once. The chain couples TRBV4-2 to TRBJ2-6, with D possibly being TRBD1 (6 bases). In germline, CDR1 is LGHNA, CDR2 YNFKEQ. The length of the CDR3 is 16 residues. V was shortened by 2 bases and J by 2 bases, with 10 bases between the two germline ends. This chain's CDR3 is CASSQTTGTGANVLTF. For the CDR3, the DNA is TGTGCCAGCAGCCAAACCACAGGGACTGGGGCCAACGTCCTGACTTTC.

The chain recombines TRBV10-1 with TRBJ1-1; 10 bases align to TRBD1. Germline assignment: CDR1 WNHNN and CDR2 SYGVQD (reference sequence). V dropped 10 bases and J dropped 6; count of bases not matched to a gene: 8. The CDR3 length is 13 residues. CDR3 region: CATSGQGEAEAFF. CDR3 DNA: TGCGCCACTTCTGGACAGGGGGAAGCTGAAGCTTTCTTT.

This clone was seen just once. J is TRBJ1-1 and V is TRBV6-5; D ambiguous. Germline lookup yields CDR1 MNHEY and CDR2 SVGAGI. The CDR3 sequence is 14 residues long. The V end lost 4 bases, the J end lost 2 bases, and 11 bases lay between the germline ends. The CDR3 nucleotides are TGTGCCAGCAGTTCCTTCCGGACCAACACTGAAGCTTTCTTT. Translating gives CASSSFRTNTEAFF.

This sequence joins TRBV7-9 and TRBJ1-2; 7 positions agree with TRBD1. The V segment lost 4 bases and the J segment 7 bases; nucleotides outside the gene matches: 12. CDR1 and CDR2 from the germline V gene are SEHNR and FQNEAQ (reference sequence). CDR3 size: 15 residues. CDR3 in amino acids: CASSSTGTVFSGYTF. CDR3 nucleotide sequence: TGTGCCAGCAGCTCAACCGGGACAGTTTTCTCTGGCTACACCTTC.

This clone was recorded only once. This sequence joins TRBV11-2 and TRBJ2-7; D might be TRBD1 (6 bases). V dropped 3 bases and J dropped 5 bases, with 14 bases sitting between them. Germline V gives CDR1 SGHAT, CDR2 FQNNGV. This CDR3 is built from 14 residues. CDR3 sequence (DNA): TGTGCCAGCAGCTTCCAGGGGACGATGGACGAGCAGTACTTC. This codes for CASSFQGTMDEQYF.

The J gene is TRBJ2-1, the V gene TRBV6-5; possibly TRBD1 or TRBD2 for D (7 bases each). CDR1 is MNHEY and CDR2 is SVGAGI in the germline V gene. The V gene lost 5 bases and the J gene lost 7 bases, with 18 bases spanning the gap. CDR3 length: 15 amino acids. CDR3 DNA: TGTGCCAGCAGTAGCGGGACAGCCGGGAATAATGAGCAGTTCTTC. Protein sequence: CASSSGTAGNNEQFF.